This T cell receptor beta chain was found in a study of cytomegalovirus exposure and HLA in healthy donors. Overall study findings and caveats: According to the study, around 150 TCR beta chains were cytomegalovirus-associated.

This clone was seen a handful of times. The antigen remains unidentified. Germline V gives CDR1 MDHEN, CDR2 SYDVKM. The CDR3 totals 14 residues. Trimming removed 4 bases from V and 5 bases from J; junction bases left unmatched: 6. Primers for the PCR totalled 60 Vbeta and 13 Jbeta. This table comes from immunoSEQ multiplex PCR, and its TCRdb copy is limited to in-frame clones, with some not included. The sample lists about 250,000 clones, under 80% occurring once. The TCR sequence derives from a female donor in good health and CMV-seronegative. Material: PBMCs. The chain is built from TRBV28 and TRBJ2-5, with 8 bases fitting TRBD1. The CDR3 coding sequence is TGTGCCAGCAGTTCGACAGGGGACGGGGAGACCCAGTACTTC. Its translation is CASSSTGDGETQYF. Together with reference TRBV28 and TRBJ2-5, the CDR3 gives the full variable domain: DVKVTQSSRYLVKRTGEKVFLECVQDMDHENMFWYRQDPGLGLRLIYFSYDVKMKEKGDIPEGYSVSREKKERFSLILESASTNQTSMYLCASSSTGDGETQYFGPGTRLLVL.